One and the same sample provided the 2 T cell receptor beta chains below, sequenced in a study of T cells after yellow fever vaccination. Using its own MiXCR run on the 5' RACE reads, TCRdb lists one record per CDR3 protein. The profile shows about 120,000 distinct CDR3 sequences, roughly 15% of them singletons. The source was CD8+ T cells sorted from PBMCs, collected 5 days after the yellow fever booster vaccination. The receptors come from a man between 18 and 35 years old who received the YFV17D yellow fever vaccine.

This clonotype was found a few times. The CDR3 DNA is TGTGCCAGCAGCCACGGGTACGGTGGCTACACCTTC. Residues: CASSHGYGGYTF. This chain uses TRBV5-6 with TRBJ1-2; D not certain. Germline V gene sequence: CDR1 SGHDT, CDR2 YYEEEE. The CDR3 runs 12 residues. Trimming cost V 4 bases and J 7 bases, with 11 bases left between them.

This CDR3 reads CASSVGLAETDTQYF. CDR3 nucleotides: TGTGCCAGCAGCGTAGGCCTAGCCGAAACAGATACGCAGTATTTT. The chain joins TRBV9 to TRBJ2-3, with D perhaps TRBD2 (5 bases). Trimming removed 0 bases from V and 3 bases from J, with 11 bases in between. This CDR3 spans 15 amino acids. Germline loops: CDR1 SGDLS, CDR2 YYNGEE.